The 32 T cell receptor beta chains in this list originate from one sample, sequenced in a study of blood T cell repertoires in COVID-19. TCRdb's copy holds only in-frame clones and misses some; the assay was immunoSEQ multiplex PCR. The sample lists approximately 120,000 clones, over 80% occurring once. Sequencing was carried out using peripheral blood. The receptors shown here come from a man between 60 and 75 years old with acute or convalescent COVID-19.

The chain combines TRBV18 with TRBJ1-1; TRBD1 might be the D (6 bases). CDR3 length equals 14 residues. Germline CDR1 and CDR2: KGHSH and LQKENI. V was clipped by 0 bases and J by 2 bases, with 7 bases between them. The CDR3 protein is CASSPPGANTEAFF. The CDR3 DNA is TGTGCCAGCTCACCACCGGGGGCCAACACTGAAGCTTTCTTT.

The rearrangement links TRBV12-3 or TRBV12-4 to TRBJ2-4; 8 positions match TRBD1. This CDR3 region has 13 residues. After removal of 5 bases from V and 6 bases from J, the junction contained 3 bases not matched to a gene. CDR3: CASSPTGGNIQYF. The CDR3 DNA follows: TGTGCCAGCAGTCCCACAGGGGGAAACATTCAGTACTTC.

The chain has TRBV5-1 and TRBJ2-3; 11 bases map to TRBD1. The CDR3 is 15 residues long. Per the germline V gene, CDR1 is SGHRS and CDR2 is YFSETQ. The V gene end was trimmed by 5 bases and the J gene end by 4 bases; junction bases not matched to a gene: 6. The CDR3 protein is CASREGQGVADTQYF. Written as DNA, the CDR3 is TGCGCCAGCAGAGAGGGACAGGGGGTTGCAGATACGCAGTATTTT.

The chain carries TRBV2 and TRBJ2-6, with 12 bases identical to TRBD1. Germline CDR1 and CDR2: SNHLY and FYNNEI. Germline trimming cut 7 bases from V and 3 bases from J; bases unmatched to any gene: 10. The CDR3 runs to 18 residues. DNA of the CDR3: TGTGCCAGCATCGTCGGGGGACAGGGGGCTGGTGGGGCCAACGTCCTGACTTTC. This translates into CASIVGGQGAGGANVLTF.

This chain uses TRBV11-2 with TRBJ1-2; TRBD1 agrees at 8 bases. J lost 7 bases, V lost 5 bases, and 12 bases had no gene match. The CDR3 consists of 15 residues. Per the germline V gene, CDR1 is SGHAT and CDR2 is FQNNGV. Here the CDR3 reads CASSPFRQGRSGYTF. The CDR3 DNA reads as TGTGCCAGCAGCCCCTTTCGACAGGGGCGAAGTGGCTACACCTTC.

On this clone: Within the sample, other DNA sequences also encode this same CDR3. This sequence joins TRBV18 and TRBJ2-7, with D unresolved. The CDR3 has 12 residues. The ends were cut back, 6 bases at V and 0 bases at J, with 6 bases in the middle. Germline V CDR1 and CDR2: KGHSH, LQKENI. This CDR3 is CASSPSSYEQYF. In DNA form, the CDR3 reads TGTGCCAGCTCCCCTAGCTCCTACGAGCAGTACTTC. Using reference TRBV18 and TRBJ2-7 for the parts outside the CDR3, the full variable domain is NAGVMQNPRHLVRRRGQEARLRCSPMKGHSHVYWYRQLPEEGLKFMVYLQKENIIDESGMPKERFSAEFPKEGPSILRIQQVVRGDSAAYFCASSPSSYEQYFGPGTRLTVT.

The CDR3 DNA is TGTGCCAGCAGTGAAGCGGGACATTACACTGAAGCTTTCTTT. This encodes CASSEAGHYTEAFF. The rearrangement links TRBV6-1 to TRBJ1-1; D possibly corresponds to TRBD1 (6 bases). This CDR3 is built from 14 residues. The germline V gene encodes CDR1 MNHNS and CDR2 SASEGT. V dropped 0 bases and J dropped 3 bases, with 8 bases sitting between them.

The CDR3 loop reads CASSPTGRNQPQHF. The CDR3 region has the DNA TGTGCCAGCAGTCCGACAGGGAGGAATCAGCCCCAGCATTTT. The chain couples TRBV2 to TRBJ1-5; 7 bases are shared with TRBD1. The V gene's germline CDR1 is SNHLY and CDR2 FYNNEI. The CDR3 has 14 amino acids. V lost 5 bases, J lost 4 bases, and 5 bases stayed unmatched.

This clone was seen just once. The chain has TRBV19 and TRBJ1-2; no clear D. Germline CDR1 is LNHDA and CDR2 is SQIVND (reference sequence). This CDR3 is 13 amino acids long. The V end was cut by 10 bases, the J end by 7 bases, with 19 bases between. The CDR3, as DNA: TGTGCCACCGACACCCGGGGTAGAGGTGGCTACACCTTC. It is translated as CATDTRGRGGYTF. Full variable domain (missing parts from reference TRBV19 and TRBJ1-2): DGGITQSPKYLFRKEGQNVTLSCEQNLNHDAMYWYRQDPGQGLRLIYYSQIVNDFQKGDIAEGYSVSREKKESFPLTVTSAQKNPTAFYLCATDTRGRGGYTFGSGTRLTVV.

The CDR3 DNA reads TGTGCCAGCAGCTTAACGGCTAGCGGGGTGACAGACGAGCAGTACTTC. This encodes CASSLTASGVTDEQYF. The chain carries TRBV7-3 and TRBJ2-7; TRBD2 matches 9 bases. Germline V gene data show CDR1 as SGHTA and CDR2 as FQGTGA. The CDR3 loop spans 16 amino acids. The trim removed 0 bases at V and 5 bases at J, leaving 8 bases unmatched.

V is TRBV27 and J is TRBJ2-5; D is unresolved. V was trimmed by 6 bases and J by 4 bases, leaving 12 bases between them. This CDR3 region has 13 residues. The V gene's germline CDR1 is MNHEY and CDR2 SMNVEV (reference sequence). CDR3 in amino acids: CASSSRNRETQYF. The CDR3 DNA follows: TGTGCCAGCAGCAGCAGGAATAGAGAGACCCAGTACTTC.

J is TRBJ2-3 and V is TRBV29-1; D perhaps matches TRBD2 (6 bases). The CDR3 is 12 residues long. V was pared by 7 bases and J by 2 bases, with 10 bases between. Per the germline V gene, CDR1 is SQVTM and CDR2 is ANQGSEA. The CDR3 sequence: CSGLGLTDTQYF. The CDR3 nucleotides read TGCAGCGGCCTGGGACTCACAGATACGCAGTATTTT.

A remark on this clone: Other DNA variants within this sample encode the same CDR3. V is TRBV7-9 and J is TRBJ1-2, with 7 bases identical to TRBD1. The CDR3 is 14 residues long. Germline V gene sequence: CDR1 SEHNR, CDR2 FQNEAQ (reference sequence). Losses at the gene ends were 1 base for V and 6 bases for J; bases not matched to a gene: 5. CDR3 sequence: CASSLDRGANGYTF. The CDR3 DNA sequence: TGTGCCAGCAGCTTAGACAGGGGAGCAAATGGCTACACCTTC.

In DNA form, the CDR3 reads TGTGCCAGCAGTGACTCGATCGGGAGAACACCAAGGCTTTTCTTT. This sequence encodes CASSDSIGRTPRLFF. This chain joins TRBV6-4 and TRBJ1-1, with D uncertain. Per the germline V gene, CDR1 is MRHNA and CDR2 is SNTAGT. The V and J ends lost 0 bases and 13 bases respectively, with 21 bases between them. This CDR3 region has 15 residues.

The chain employs TRBV30 and TRBJ1-1; a weak D match, TRBD1 (6 bases). CDR3 length equals 14 residues. The germline CDR1 and CDR2 sequences are GTSNPN and SVGIG (reference sequence). V dropped 0 bases and J dropped 5 bases, with 13 bases sitting between them. CDR3 DNA sequence: TGTGCCTGGAGTGTTTTGGGGGCGTCGACTGAAGCTTTCTTT. Protein sequence: CAWSVLGASTEAFF.

V is TRBV11-2 and J is TRBJ1-1; 12 bases match TRBD1. The germline V gene encodes CDR1 SGHAT and CDR2 FQNNGV. The CDR3 has 18 residues. V shed 1 base, J shed 5 bases, and the junction held 11 bases outside the gene matches. The CDR3 sequence: CASSLAGQGANVRTEAFF. CDR3 in DNA: TGTGCCAGCAGCTTAGCGGGACAGGGGGCTAACGTTAGGACTGAAGCTTTCTTT.

This clone was seen more than once but under ten times. The chain joins TRBV25-1 to TRBJ1-1; D unresolved. V lost 1 base and J lost 2, with 11 bases in between. The CDR3 covers 15 residues. In germline, CDR1 is MGHDK, CDR2 SYGVNS. CDR3 in amino acids: CASSESEGGNTEAFF. CDR3 nucleotides: TGTGCCAGCAGTGAATCAGAGGGCGGCAACACTGAAGCTTTCTTT.

The chain combines TRBV10-3 with TRBJ2-1, with TRBD2 as a possible D gene (5 bases). V shed 4 bases and J shed 7 bases, with 5 bases lying between them. Germline V gene data show CDR1 as ENHRY and CDR2 as SYGVKD. This CDR3 is 11 amino acids long. The CDR3 protein is CAISVANEQFF. In nucleotides, the CDR3 is TGTGCCATCAGTGTAGCGAATGAGCAGTTCTTC.

By share of the sample, this clone is medium-sized. The chain combines TRBV28 with TRBJ2-7, with a possible D match to TRBD2 (6 bases). V was shortened by 2 bases and J by 5 bases, with 13 bases between the two germline ends. CDR3 size: 14 residues. Germline CDR1 is MDHEN and CDR2 is SYDVKM. The CDR3 reads CASSLTEGSDEQYF. The CDR3 bases are TGTGCCAGCAGTTTAACGGAGGGATCGGACGAGCAGTACTTC.

The chain has TRBV29-1 and TRBJ2-3; D call uncertain. Germline values: CDR1 SQVTM, CDR2 ANQGSEA. V gave up 4 bases and J gave up 2 bases, with 4 bases separating them. The CDR3 is 11 amino acids. The CDR3 DNA reads TGCAGCGTTGCCCACACAGATACGCAGTATTTT. As protein: CSVAHTDTQYF.

In its sample, this clone was seen a few times. The chain has TRBV3-1 (or the pseudogene TRBV3-2) and TRBJ1-3; D remains ambiguous. The germline gives CDR1 LGHDT, CDR2 YNNKEL (reference sequence). V was shortened by 1 base and J by 0 bases, with 10 bases between the two germline ends. The CDR3 spans 16 residues. The CDR3 DNA reads TGTGCCAGCAGCCAAGGAGGCGCCCGCTCTGGAAACACCATATATTTT. Amino acids: CASSQGGARSGNTIYF.

V gene TRBV3-1 (or the pseudogene TRBV3-2) combines with J gene TRBJ2-1, with TRBD2 matching 8 bases. Unmatched junction bases numbered 2, after V lost 1 base and J lost 3 bases. Germline loops: CDR1 LGHDT, CDR2 YNNKEL (reference sequence). The CDR3 is 15 amino acids. The CDR3 sequence: CASSQALADYNEQFF. The CDR3 DNA follows: TGTGCCAGCAGCCAAGCACTAGCGGACTACAATGAGCAGTTCTTC.

The chain employs TRBV24-1 and TRBJ2-1; the match to TRBD1 covers 8 bases. Germline V gene lookup returns CDR1 KGHDR and CDR2 SFDVKD. The junction had 5 bases not matched to a gene; V was cut back by 0 bases and J by 8 bases. The length of the CDR3 is 15 residues. The CDR3 sequence: CATSDLGQGWDEQFF. CDR3 sequence (DNA): TGTGCCACCAGTGATTTGGGACAGGGATGGGATGAGCAGTTCTTC.

The chain has TRBV18 and TRBJ1-5; 7 nucleotides line up with TRBD1. The ends lost 3 bases at V and 7 bases at J; junction bases unmatched: 12. Germline V lookup: CDR1 KGHSH, CDR2 LQKENI. The CDR3 totals 16 residues. The CDR3, as DNA: TGTGCCAGCTCACCTGCTATGACAGGGTCAATGCAGCCCCAGCATTTT. It is translated as CASSPAMTGSMQPQHF.

This clone was seen just once. This rearrangement joins TRBV5-1 to TRBJ2-3; the D gene is possibly TRBD2 (5 bases). CDR1 is SGHRS, CDR2 YFSETQ, per germline. Trimming took off 4 bases at V and 2 bases at J, with 11 bases between the two ends. The CDR3 is 14 residues long. This CDR3 reads CASSAGDTTDTQYF. CDR3 sequence (DNA): TGCGCCAGCAGCGCGGGCGACACCACAGATACGCAGTATTTT.

The chain is built from TRBV3-1 (or the pseudogene TRBV3-2) and TRBJ1-5, with D maybe TRBD1 (5 bases). The CDR3 runs 13 residues. The germline gives CDR1 LGHDT, CDR2 YNNKEL (reference sequence). The V and J ends lost 3 bases and 6 bases respectively, with 9 bases between them. This chain's CDR3 is CASSQGRGQPQHF. CDR3 coding DNA: TGTGCCAGCAGCCAGGGGAGGGGTCAGCCCCAGCATTTT.

The chain links TRBV7-2 to TRBJ1-3; 9 nucleotides match TRBD1. V dropped 1 base and J dropped 0; count of bases not matched to a gene: 7. From germline, CDR1 is SGHTA and CDR2 FQGNSA. The CDR3 has 18 amino acids. CDR3 amino acids: CASSLGRDRVLSGNTIYF. The CDR3 nucleotides read TGTGCCAGCAGCTTAGGTCGGGACAGGGTGCTCTCTGGAAACACCATATATTTT.

The CDR3 is CASSFLAGANQPQHF. CDR3 coding DNA: TGTGCCAGCAGTTTCCTCGCGGGGGCTAATCAGCCCCAGCATTTT. This sequence joins TRBV27 and TRBJ1-5; D possibly corresponds to TRBD1 (6 bases). V shed 3 bases and J shed 4 bases, with 13 bases lying between them. Germline V gene data show CDR1 as MNHEY and CDR2 as SMNVEV (reference sequence). This CDR3 spans 15 amino acids.

V and J are TRBV2 and TRBJ2-1, with D possibly TRBD2 on 6 matching bases. Germline values: CDR1 SNHLY, CDR2 FYNNEI. This CDR3 contains 14 residues. The V end was cut by 7 bases, the J end by 1 base, with 11 bases between. This CDR3 reads CASKVGGSYNEQFF. Written as DNA, the CDR3 is TGTGCCAGCAAGGTGGGAGGATCCTACAATGAGCAGTTCTTC.

The chain links TRBV7-3 to TRBJ1-6, with D unclear. Germline CDR1 reads SGHTA; CDR2 reads FQGTGA. CDR3 length: 15 residues. V was trimmed by 1 base and J by 7 bases, leaving 11 bases between them. CDR3 nucleotides: TGTGCCAGCAGCTTAATTGGCGGGAACAATTCACCCCTCCACTTT. Its protein is CASSLIGGNNSPLHF.

There are a few counts of this clone. The V gene is TRBV6-6, the J gene TRBJ1-4; perhaps TRBD1 as D (5 bases). V was shortened by 5 bases and J by 0 bases, with 13 bases between the two germline ends. Per germline, CDR1 MNHNY and CDR2 SVGAGI (reference sequence). The CDR3 length is 16 residues. The CDR3 loop is CASSHLPTATNEKLFF. CDR3 sequence (DNA): TGTGCCAGCAGTCACCTCCCGACAGCAACTAATGAAAAACTGTTTTTT.

This sequence joins TRBV28 and TRBJ1-2; 11 nucleotides agree with TRBD1. Germline loops: CDR1 MDHEN, CDR2 SYDVKM. The CDR3 is 16 residues long. V gave up 5 bases and J gave up 3 bases; unmatched junction bases: 8. Written as DNA, the CDR3 is TGTGCCAGCAGTCCGGGACAGGGGGAGTGGGACTATGGCTACACCTTC. Residues: CASSPGQGEWDYGYTF.